The subject of this entry is one TCR beta chain. These data come from a study of CD8+ T cells in alopecia areata. RNA extraction was followed by reverse transcription into cDNA, which acted as the sequencing template. Sequencing used immunoSEQ multiplex PCR; TCRdb keeps in-frame clones, though not all of them. The sample holds over 150,000 clones, around 50% seen once. Germline V gene data show CDR1 as MGHRA and CDR2 as YSYEKL. Unmatched junction bases numbered 6, after V lost 2 bases and J lost 8 bases. CDR3 size: 14 residues. Cell sorting was applied to PBMCs, and CD4+ and CD8+ T cells were collected.

This chain joins TRBV4-1 and TRBJ2-1; 7 bases map to TRBD1. This clonotype was sampled from a human donor in good health. The sequenced material came from CD8+ T cells sorted from blood. CDR3 sequence: CASSQSQGVDEQFF. CDR3 bases: TGCGCCAGCAGCCAATCCCAGGGGGTCGATGAGCAGTTCTTC.